Listed below are T cell receptor beta chains from one sample, sequenced in a study of molecular identifiers for immune sequencing clone quantification. In TCRdb, the PCR reads were re-called with MiXCR into one record per CDR3 protein. This sample has some 590,000 distinct CDR3 sequences; about 25% occur once, and the top ten carry about 0.84%. Input material: naive CD8+ T cells from blood, with Jurkat cell RNA spiked in. The receptors were sampled from a human donor in good health. Some libraries in this study had Jurkat cell RNA spiked in. CDR3s include the opening cysteine and the closing phenylalanine or tryptophan. Fields, in order: D gene, J gene, clone size, V gene, CDR3 DNA, CDR3 protein. The D gene is left open where the match is weak. Size is omitted from some rows. Given values are once, few, many or a class for expanded clones.

d_call: .
j_call: TRBJ2-7
clone_size: many
v_call: TRBV20-1
cdr3_nt: TGCAGTGCTCCCGGGCTAGCGACCTACGAGCAGTACTTC
cdr3_aa: CSAPGLATYEQYF

d_call: .
j_call: TRBJ2-3
clone_size: .
v_call: TRBV19
cdr3_nt: TGTGCCAGTAGTATCCCAGGGCTAGGATCCTCCGATACGCAGTATTTT
cdr3_aa: CASSIPGLGSSDTQYF

d_call: TRBD1
j_call: TRBJ1-6
clone_size: .
v_call: TRBV7-9
cdr3_nt: TGTGTCAGCAGCTTATCTCTCAGGGGGCCTCATTCACCCCTCCACTTT
cdr3_aa: CVSSLSLRGPHSPLHF

d_call: .
j_call: TRBJ2-3
clone_size: many
v_call: TRBV5-4
cdr3_nt: TGTGCCAGCAGCTTGGGCGGGCCTGCAGATACGCAGTATTTT
cdr3_aa: CASSLGGPADTQYF

d_call: .
j_call: TRBJ2-5
clone_size: few
v_call: TRBV10-2
cdr3_nt: TGCGCCAGCAGTCCCAATGATCCTGGGGAGACCCAGTACTTC
cdr3_aa: CASSPNDPGETQYF

d_call: .
j_call: TRBJ2-7
clone_size: many
v_call: TRBV25-1
cdr3_nt: TGTGCCAGCAGTGAATCAACAGCCTACGAGCAGTACTTC
cdr3_aa: CASSESTAYEQYF

d_call: .
j_call: TRBJ2-5
clone_size: many
v_call: TRBV7-2
cdr3_nt: TGTGCCAGCAGCCGAGGCCCTGGGGGCCAAGAGACCCAGTACTTC
cdr3_aa: CASSRGPGGQETQYF

d_call: TRBD1
j_call: TRBJ2-3
clone_size: many
v_call: TRBV5-1
cdr3_nt: TGCGCCAGCAGCGGGCCTGCGGGTCAGACAGGGTTCACAGCTACGCAGTATTTT
cdr3_aa: CASSGPAGQTGFTATQYF

d_call: TRBD1
j_call: TRBJ2-7
clone_size: few
v_call: TRBV13
cdr3_nt: TGTGCCAGCAGCTTAGAGGGGACAGACGAGCAGTACTTC
cdr3_aa: CASSLEGTDEQYF

d_call: TRBD2
j_call: TRBJ2-2
clone_size: many
v_call: TRBV25-1
cdr3_nt: TGTGCCAGCAGTGGGGGACTAGCCGGGGAGCTGTTTTTT
cdr3_aa: CASSGGLAGELFF

d_call: .
j_call: TRBJ2-7
clone_size: .
v_call: TRBV19
cdr3_nt: TGTGCCTGTAGTATCGATCCTTGGGGGTACGAGCAGTACTTC
cdr3_aa: CACSIDPWGYEQYF

d_call: .
j_call: TRBJ1-6
clone_size: once
v_call: TRBV9
cdr3_nt: TGTGCCGGCAGCGGACAAACAGGGACCAGCTCCTATAATTCACCCCTCCACTTT
cdr3_aa: CAGSGQTGTSSYNSPLHF

d_call: TRBD1
j_call: TRBJ1-1
clone_size: many
v_call: TRBV7-2
cdr3_nt: TGTGCCAGCAGCCAATATCGTCACGGGACAGGGGCAACTGAAGCTTTCTTT
cdr3_aa: CASSQYRHGTGATEAFF

d_call: TRBD2
j_call: TRBJ2-1
clone_size: .
v_call: TRBV25-1
cdr3_nt: TGTGCCAGCAGTGAAATAGCGGGAGTGGTCAATGAGCAGTTCTTC
cdr3_aa: CASSEIAGVVNEQFF

d_call: .
j_call: TRBJ2-5
clone_size: many
v_call: TRBV21-1
cdr3_nt: TGTGCCAGCAGCAAAAGACTAGCGCGTGCCAGAGAGACCCAGTACTTC
cdr3_aa: CASSKRLARARETQYF

d_call: .
j_call: TRBJ2-3
clone_size: many
v_call: TRBV2
cdr3_nt: TGTGCCAGCAGTGGGAGGGCCAACACAGATACGCAGTATTTT
cdr3_aa: CASSGRANTDTQYF

d_call: TRBD1
j_call: TRBJ1-5
clone_size: many
v_call: TRBV23-1
cdr3_nt: TGCGCCAGCAGTCTTACCCGGGACAGGGGGCGAATCAATCAGCCCCAGCATTTT
cdr3_aa: CASSLTRDRGRINQPQHF

d_call: .
j_call: TRBJ2-2
clone_size: .
v_call: TRBV29-1
cdr3_nt: TGCAGCGTTGAACTACAGGGAACGCCGGCCGGGGAGCTGTTTTTT
cdr3_aa: CSVELQGTPAGELFF

d_call: .
j_call: TRBJ1-5
clone_size: few
v_call: TRBV6-1
cdr3_nt: TGTGCCAGCATAGGAGACTCACATATGAATCAGCCCCAGCATTTT
cdr3_aa: CASIGDSHMNQPQHF

d_call: .
j_call: TRBJ2-3
clone_size: few
v_call: TRBV6-5
cdr3_nt: TGTGCCAGCAGGGGACCTAGGGATACGCAGTATTTT
cdr3_aa: CASRGPRDTQYF

d_call: .
j_call: TRBJ1-5
clone_size: many
v_call: TRBV6-6
cdr3_nt: TGTGCCAGCAGTTACACCAGGGCAGAGTATAGCAATCAGCCCCAGCATTTT
cdr3_aa: CASSYTRAEYSNQPQHF

d_call: .
j_call: TRBJ2-3
clone_size: many
v_call: TRBV6-6
cdr3_nt: TGTGCCAGCAGTTACTCTTTTGGGGGGACAGATACGCAGTATTTT
cdr3_aa: CASSYSFGGTDTQYF

d_call: TRBD2
j_call: TRBJ2-1
clone_size: few
v_call: TRBV20-1
cdr3_nt: TGCAGTGCTAGAGGAGGGACTAGCGCTCCGGAAGGGAATGAGCAGTTCTTC
cdr3_aa: CSARGGTSAPEGNEQFF

d_call: .
j_call: TRBJ2-2
clone_size: .
v_call: TRBV12-3/TRBV12-4
cdr3_nt: TGTGCCAGCAGTTTAACGCCCCGGACCACCGGGGAGCTGTTTTTT
cdr3_aa: CASSLTPRTTGELFF

d_call: .
j_call: TRBJ1-5
clone_size: many
v_call: TRBV15
cdr3_nt: TGTGCCACCAGCAGAGCGGGCGGTAGCAATCAGCCCCAGCATTTT
cdr3_aa: CATSRAGGSNQPQHF

d_call: .
j_call: TRBJ2-7
clone_size: few
v_call: TRBV4-1
cdr3_nt: TGCGCCAGCAGCCAAGCCGTCTCCGGGCCCTACGAGCAGTACTTC
cdr3_aa: CASSQAVSGPYEQYF

d_call: .
j_call: TRBJ1-1
clone_size: few
v_call: TRBV7-6
cdr3_nt: TGTGCCAGCAGCTTAGCAGCAGAGCTGAACACTGAAGCTTTCTTT
cdr3_aa: CASSLAAELNTEAFF

d_call: TRBD2
j_call: TRBJ2-5
clone_size: .
v_call: TRBV4-1
cdr3_nt: TGCGCCAGCAGCCACCAAGGTCCACTAGCGGGAGCGGTCCAAGAGACCCAGTACTTC
cdr3_aa: CASSHQGPLAGAVQETQYF

d_call: TRBD1
j_call: TRBJ2-7
clone_size: many
v_call: TRBV11-2
cdr3_nt: TGTGCCAGCAGCTTAGGTGTGGTAGGGGGCGGCGAGCAGTACTTC
cdr3_aa: CASSLGVVGGGEQYF

d_call: .
j_call: TRBJ2-4
clone_size: .
v_call: TRBV3-1
cdr3_nt: TGTGCCAGCAGCCAAGGCAACCTAGCCAAAAACATTCAGTACTTC
cdr3_aa: CASSQGNLAKNIQYF

d_call: TRBD2
j_call: TRBJ2-3
clone_size: .
v_call: TRBV7-9
cdr3_nt: TGTGCCAGCGGCCTGGGACTAGCGGGGAACACAGATACGCAGTATTTT
cdr3_aa: CASGLGLAGNTDTQYF

d_call: .
j_call: TRBJ2-7
clone_size: .
v_call: TRBV27
cdr3_nt: TGTGCCAGCAAACAGGGCCTCGACGACGAGCAGTACTTC
cdr3_aa: CASKQGLDDEQYF

d_call: .
j_call: TRBJ1-2
clone_size: few
v_call: TRBV6-2/TRBV6-3
cdr3_nt: TGTGCCAGCAGTTCTTCAGCTGTCTATGGCTACACCTTC
cdr3_aa: CASSSSAVYGYTF

d_call: TRBD1
j_call: TRBJ1-5
clone_size: .
v_call: TRBV29-1
cdr3_nt: TGCAGCCCCCGGACAGGGCTCAATCAGCCCCAGCATTTT
cdr3_aa: CSPRTGLNQPQHF

d_call: TRBD1
j_call: TRBJ2-4
clone_size: few
v_call: TRBV19
cdr3_nt: TGTGCCAGTAGTATAGGGGGCAGGGGGCTCTTAAACATTCAGTACTTC
cdr3_aa: CASSIGGRGLLNIQYF

d_call: TRBD1
j_call: TRBJ1-2
clone_size: .
v_call: TRBV7-2
cdr3_nt: TGTGCCAGCAGCTCAGGACAGGGGGATAACTATGGCTACACCTTC
cdr3_aa: CASSSGQGDNYGYTF

d_call: TRBD2
j_call: TRBJ2-3
clone_size: few
v_call: TRBV7-3
cdr3_nt: TGTGCCAGCAGCCCTAGCGGGAAGGTAGATACGCAGTATTTT
cdr3_aa: CASSPSGKVDTQYF

d_call: TRBD2
j_call: TRBJ2-1
clone_size: .
v_call: TRBV12-3/TRBV12-4
cdr3_nt: TGTGCCAGCAGTTTTTCTCTAGCGGGGGGGCTAGGGTCCTACAATGAGCAGTTCTTC
cdr3_aa: CASSFSLAGGLGSYNEQFF

d_call: .
j_call: TRBJ2-1
clone_size: .
v_call: TRBV7-2
cdr3_nt: TGTGCCACCGCGTGGGCCAGCGGTGAGCAGTTCTTC
cdr3_aa: CATAWASGEQFF

d_call: .
j_call: TRBJ2-7
clone_size: .
v_call: TRBV12-3/TRBV12-4
cdr3_nt: TGTGCCAGCGGACCTAGCGTCTCCTACGAGCAGTACTTC
cdr3_aa: CASGPSVSYEQYF

d_call: .
j_call: TRBJ1-2
clone_size: .
v_call: TRBV6-6
cdr3_nt: TGTGCCAGCAGTTACTCGCTTTCGGTAGGGACGGCTAACTATGGCTACACCTTC
cdr3_aa: CASSYSLSVGTANYGYTF

d_call: .
j_call: TRBJ2-3
clone_size: .
v_call: TRBV9
cdr3_nt: TGTGCCAGCAGCGTAGAAGGGGGGCCAGGGGGCACAGATACGCAGTATTTT
cdr3_aa: CASSVEGGPGGTDTQYF

d_call: .
j_call: TRBJ1-5
clone_size: many
v_call: TRBV6-1
cdr3_nt: TGTGCCAGCAGTGAAGACGGGATTTTGGATCAGCCCCAGCATTTT
cdr3_aa: CASSEDGILDQPQHF

d_call: .
j_call: TRBJ1-6
clone_size: .
v_call: TRBV7-9
cdr3_nt: TGTGCCAGCGGCCACTCCGGACCGATTAATTCACCCTTCCACTTT
cdr3_aa: CASGHSGPINSPFHF

d_call: TRBD1
j_call: TRBJ2-7
clone_size: many
v_call: TRBV4-3
cdr3_nt: TGCGCCAGCAGCCAGACCGGGACAGGGAGTGCCTACGAGCAGTACTTC
cdr3_aa: CASSQTGTGSAYEQYF

d_call: TRBD2
j_call: TRBJ2-5
clone_size: few
v_call: TRBV30
cdr3_nt: TGTGCCTGGAGCCCTTGGCGGGGGGGAGAGACCCAGTACTTC
cdr3_aa: CAWSPWRGGETQYF

d_call: TRBD2
j_call: TRBJ2-7
clone_size: .
v_call: TRBV10-3
cdr3_nt: TGTGCCATCAGTGGTAGCGGGAGGTACTCCTACGAGCAGTACTTC
cdr3_aa: CAISGSGRYSYEQYF